The 32 T cell receptor beta chains below come from one sample, sequenced in a study of cytomegalovirus exposure and HLA in healthy donors. PCR was performed using 60 Vbeta and 13 Jbeta primers. Measured with immunoSEQ multiplex PCR; TCRdb has only the in-frame clones, and not every one. The table includes over 75,000 clones, around 9.6% detected once. Sequencing was performed on PBMCs. Source of these receptors: a man in his forties or fifties in good health and CMV-seropositive.

This clone was seen a handful of times. The chain carries TRBV27 and TRBJ1-1; D perhaps matches TRBD1 (6 bases). There are 14 residues in the CDR3. Trimming cost V 6 bases and J 0 bases, with 11 bases left between them. Germline CDR1 MNHEY, CDR2 SMNVEV (reference sequence). The CDR3 DNA reads TGTGCCAGCAGAGGGCAGGGGTTGAACACTGAAGCTTTCTTT. Translating it yields CASRGQGLNTEAFF.

The rearrangement links TRBV27 to TRBJ2-1, with TRBD2 as a possible D gene (5 bases). This CDR3 spans 15 amino acids. The germline V gene encodes CDR1 MNHEY and CDR2 SMNVEV (reference sequence). Trimming left V 3 bases short and J 4 bases short, with 13 bases between. CDR3 loop: CASSLRAPPYNEQFF. Written as DNA, the CDR3 is TGTGCCAGCAGTTTGAGGGCCCCTCCTTACAATGAGCAGTTCTTC.

This clone has more than one count but fewer than ten. J is TRBJ2-1 and V is TRBV6-6; 8 nucleotides line up with TRBD2. The CDR3 loop spans 14 amino acids. Germline V gene sequence: CDR1 MNHNY, CDR2 SVGAGI (reference sequence). Unmatched junction bases numbered 9, after V lost 6 bases and J lost 8 bases. CDR3 bases: TGTGCCAGCAGGTACGGTAGCGGGACGGATGAGCAGTTCTTC. Protein sequence: CASRYGSGTDEQFF.

This clone showed up just a few times. The chain couples TRBV28 to TRBJ1-1; no definite D call. CDR1 is MDHEN and CDR2 is SYDVKM in the germline V gene. CDR3 length: 13 amino acids. V lost 8 bases and J lost 4, with 14 bases in between. The CDR3 protein is CASGSVGSTEAFF. In nucleotides, the CDR3 is TGTGCCAGCGGGTCAGTGGGGAGCACTGAAGCTTTCTTT.

This clone has a handful of counts. An end of the junction does not agree with germline; a read error may underlie this. The V call is TRBV28, the J call TRBJ1-2; no reliable D call. Germline V gene data show CDR1 as MDHEN and CDR2 as SYDVKM. This CDR3 is 12 amino acids long. CDR3 DNA sequence: TGTGCCAGCAGTTTGGGCAACTGTGGCTACACCTTC. Its translation: CASSLGNCGYTF.

This clone was seen more than once but under ten times. This rearrangement joins TRBV30 to TRBJ2-1, with TRBD2 matching 10 bases. V shed 5 bases, J shed 7 bases, and the junction held 17 bases outside the gene matches. Germline CDR1 is GTSNPN and CDR2 is SVGIG (reference sequence). The CDR3 totals 17 residues. The CDR3 loop reads CAWRNVEPGLAFNEQFF. In nucleotides, the CDR3 is TGTGCCTGGCGCAATGTAGAACCGGGACTAGCGTTTAATGAGCAGTTCTTC.

This clone has just a few counts. This chain uses TRBV15 with TRBJ1-5, with 9 bases aligning to TRBD1. This CDR3 has 16 residues. Losses at the gene ends were 3 bases for V and 4 bases for J; bases not matched to a gene: 7. Per germline, CDR1 LNHNV and CDR2 YYDKDF (reference sequence). The CDR3 protein is CATSSERTGVNQPQHF. In nucleotides, the CDR3 is TGTGCCACCAGCAGCGAGCGGACAGGGGTAAATCAGCCCCAGCATTTT.

This clone was observed many times. This sequence joins TRBV2 and TRBJ2-1; D not certain. Germline V gene lookup returns CDR1 SNHLY and CDR2 FYNNEI. The CDR3 has 11 residues. V was cut by 2 bases and J by 9 bases, with 5 bases left in between. The CDR3 DNA sequence: TGTGCCAGCAGTGAATTTAGTGAGCAGTTCTTC. This gives the protein CASSEFSEQFF.

The V call is TRBV19, the J call TRBJ1-5; 8 nucleotides align to TRBD1. The CDR3 is made up of 19 amino acids. The trim removed 3 bases at V and 1 base at J, leaving 14 bases unmatched. Germline-derived CDR1 and CDR2 are LNHDA and SQIVND (reference sequence). The CDR3 loop is CASSIPWTGRRGSNQPQHF. CDR3 in DNA: TGTGCCAGTAGTATCCCCTGGACAGGGAGAAGGGGGAGCAATCAGCCCCAGCATTTT. Full variable domain (rest looked up from reference TRBV19 and TRBJ1-5): DGGITQSPKYLFRKEGQNVTLSCEQNLNHDAMYWYRQDPGQGLRLIYYSQIVNDFQKGDIAEGYSVSREKKESFPLTVTSAQKNPTAFYLCASSIPWTGRRGSNQPQHFGDGTRLSIL.

The rearrangement joins TRBV11-3 to TRBJ2-1, with 9 bases matching TRBD2. CDR1 and CDR2 (germline): SGHNT, YENEEA. The V segment lost 0 bases and the J segment 2 bases; nucleotides outside the gene matches: 2. The CDR3 covers 16 residues. The CDR3 DNA reads as TGTGCCAGCAGCTTAGATGTAGCGGGAGCCTACAATGAGCAGTTCTTC. This codes for CASSLDVAGAYNEQFF.

J is TRBJ2-5 and V is TRBV25-1; TRBD2 matches at 7 bases. CDR3 length: 15 residues. The V gene end was trimmed by 6 bases and the J gene end by 1 base; junction bases not matched to a gene: 8. Germline CDR1 is MGHDK and CDR2 is SYGVNS. This CDR3 is CASRPPGGGQETQYF. The CDR3 DNA sequence: TGTGCCAGCAGGCCCCCTGGGGGGGGCCAAGAGACCCAGTACTTC.

The chain recombines TRBV5-1 with TRBJ2-2; 7 bases agree with TRBD1. CDR1 and CDR2 (germline): SGHRS, YFSETQ. Trimming cost V 5 bases and J 4 bases; bases outside gene matches: 8. The length of the CDR3 is 15 residues. The CDR3 sequence: CASRFQGDGTGELFF. The CDR3 coding sequence is TGCGCCAGCAGGTTTCAGGGGGACGGCACCGGGGAGCTGTTTTTT.

The J gene is TRBJ1-2, the V gene TRBV6-5, with TRBD1 as a possible D gene (5 bases). The V gene lost 6 bases and the J gene lost 8 bases, with 16 bases spanning the gap. The CDR3 is 13 residues long. In germline, CDR1 is MNHEY, CDR2 SVGAGI. DNA of the CDR3: TGTGCCAGCAGGATACGAAGGGGTGGCGGCTACACCTTC. It translates to CASRIRRGGGYTF.

V gene TRBV19 combines with J gene TRBJ2-7, with 9 bases aligning to TRBD1. V lost 6 bases to trimming and J lost 3 bases; unmatched junction nucleotides: 6. CDR1 is LNHDA, CDR2 SQIVND, per germline (reference sequence). The CDR3 loop spans 14 amino acids. The CDR3: CASRPGTGNYEQYF. CDR3 bases: TGTGCCAGTAGACCTGGGACAGGGAACTACGAGCAGTACTTC.

CDR3 sequence: CASSDWGLSTDTQYF. DNA for the CDR3: TGTGCCAGCAGTGATTGGGGACTCAGCACAGATACGCAGTATTTT. This chain uses TRBV2 with TRBJ2-3; TRBD2 might be the D (6 bases). The V gene lost 3 bases and the J gene lost 0 bases, with 10 bases spanning the gap. CDR3 size: 15 residues. Germline CDR1 is SNHLY and CDR2 is FYNNEI. The entire variable domain, with the rest obtained from reference TRBV2 and TRBJ2-3, is as follows: EPEVTQTPSHQVTQMGQEVILRCVPISNHLYFYWYRQILGQKVEFLVSFYNNEISEKSEIFDDQFSVERPDGSNFTLKIRSTKLEDSAMYFCASSDWGLSTDTQYFGPGTRLTVL.

This clone was seen a few times. The J gene is TRBJ2-1, the V gene TRBV6-5; D may be TRBD2 (6 bases). Between the trimmed V and J ends, which lost 6 bases and 3 bases, there was a span of 15 bases. CDR3 length: 15 amino acids. Germline CDR1 is MNHEY and CDR2 is SVGAGI. The CDR3 DNA reads TGTGCCAGCAGCGTTACGGGAGTGGGCTACAATGAGCAGTTCTTC. Translation: CASSVTGVGYNEQFF.

The chain combines TRBV27 with TRBJ2-7; 7 nucleotides align to TRBD1. Germline CDR1 MNHEY, CDR2 SMNVEV (reference sequence). The CDR3 sequence is 14 residues long. The J segment lost 1 base and the V segment lost 7 bases, leaving 7 bases of the junction unmatched. DNA of the CDR3: TGTGCCAGCAAGCCGGGACAGACTTCCTACGAGCAGTACTTC. Translating it yields CASKPGQTSYEQYF.

This clone occurred a few times. The chain employs TRBV7-9 and TRBJ2-1; TRBD2 agrees at 8 bases. After removal of 3 bases from V and 10 bases from J, the junction contained 14 bases not matched to a gene. Germline loops: CDR1 SEHNR, CDR2 FQNEAQ (reference sequence). This CDR3 comprises 16 residues. CDR3: CASSFPRGGVSKEQFF. CDR3 nucleotides: TGTGCCAGCAGCTTCCCTCGGGGGGGGGTTTCTAAGGAGCAGTTCTTC.

The V call is TRBV6-1, the J call TRBJ2-2; a possible D gene is TRBD1 (6 bases). Germline V lookup: CDR1 MNHNS, CDR2 SASEGT. This CDR3 spans 14 amino acids. Trimming cost V 8 bases and J 4 bases, with 14 bases left between them. CDR3 protein: CASVKTGVTGELFF. CDR3 DNA: TGTGCCAGCGTTAAGACAGGCGTCACCGGGGAGCTGTTTTTT.

This clone was observed a handful of times. This chain connects TRBV9 to TRBJ2-3; 7 nucleotides match TRBD1. The CDR3 runs 15 residues. Trimming removed 2 bases from V and 2 bases from J; junction bases left unmatched: 5. Looked up from germline, CDR1 is SGDLS and CDR2 is YYNGEE. The CDR3: CASSVTGVDTDTQYF. Here the CDR3 DNA reads TGTGCCAGCAGCGTTACAGGGGTGGACACAGATACGCAGTATTTT.

CDR3 in amino acids: CASSAIQGNEQFF. DNA of the CDR3: TGTGCCAGCAGTGCGATACAGGGGAATGAGCAGTTCTTC. This chain uses TRBV6-5 with TRBJ2-1, with TRBD1 matching over 7 bases. J lost 7 bases, V lost 5 bases, and 5 bases had no gene match. The germline gives CDR1 MNHEY, CDR2 SVGAGI. This CDR3 is 13 amino acids long.

This clone has a handful of counts. One end of the junction is discordant with germline, which a read error may explain. The chain couples TRBV19 to TRBJ1-3, with D possibly TRBD1 on 5 matching bases. This CDR3 comprises 14 residues. The germline gives CDR1 LNHDA, CDR2 SQIVND (reference sequence). Here the CDR3 reads CASRSLTERGPWGF. CDR3 DNA: TGTGCCAGTCGAAGCTTGACCGAGCGGGGCCCCTGGGGTTTT.

This clone was seen only a few times. The rearrangement links TRBV5-4 to TRBJ2-2; 14 positions match TRBD2. The CDR3 runs 19 residues. Germline values: CDR1 SGHNT, CDR2 YYREEE (reference sequence). The J segment lost 4 bases and the V segment lost 0 bases, leaving 8 bases of the junction unmatched. The CDR3 nucleotides are TGTGCCAGCAGCTTGGGGTTGACTAGCGGGAGGGCCCGCACCGGGGAGCTGTTTTTT. Its translation is CASSLGLTSGRARTGELFF.

The chain combines TRBV7-2 with TRBJ2-6, with a tentative D call TRBD1 (6 bases). Germline V gene data show CDR1 as SGHTA and CDR2 as FQGNSA. This CDR3 is built from 17 residues. Trimming took 0 bases from V and 0 from J, leaving 9 bases between them. CDR3 sequence: CASSLAGQSSGANVLTF. The DNA for the CDR3 is TGTGCCAGCAGCTTAGCCGGACAGTCCTCTGGGGCCAACGTCCTGACTTTC.

The CDR3 coding sequence is TGTGCCAGTAGTATTCCGGGGTCTGGGGCCAACGTCCTGACTTTC. It is translated as CASSIPGSGANVLTF. This sequence joins TRBV19 and TRBJ2-6; maybe TRBD2 (5 bases). The CDR3 has 15 residues. V was cut by 3 bases and J by 1 base, with 7 bases left in between. Germline-derived CDR1 and CDR2 are LNHDA and SQIVND (reference sequence).

This clone has more than one count but fewer than ten. The V gene is TRBV7-9, the J gene TRBJ2-5, with TRBD1 matching 7 bases. TRBJ2-7 matches the DNA end more closely, so the J call is doubtful. CDR1 is SEHNR, CDR2 FQNEAQ, per germline (reference sequence). CDR3 length: 15 amino acids. The CDR3 nucleotides are TGTGCCAGCAGCTTCGAACAGGGGAGCTCCTACGAGCAGTACTTC. Translating gives CASSFEQGSSYEQYF.

This clone was recorded a few times. V gene TRBV6-1 combines with J gene TRBJ1-5; D is unresolved. CDR3 length equals 15 residues. Germline-derived CDR1 and CDR2 are MNHNS and SASEGT. V gave up 7 bases and J gave up 3 bases, with 16 bases separating them. Written as DNA, the CDR3 is TGTGCCAGCAATGTGGGAGGCGGTTCCAATCAGCCCCAGCATTTT. Translation: CASNVGGGSNQPQHF.

Only a few counts were recorded for this clone. The rearrangement uses TRBV2 and TRBJ2-7; TRBD2 matches at 10 bases. The junction had 5 bases not matched to a gene; V was cut back by 5 bases and J by 4 bases. CDR1 is SNHLY, CDR2 FYNNEI, per germline. The CDR3 extends over 14 amino acids. In DNA form, the CDR3 reads TGTGCCAGCAGTTACGGACTAGCGGCTTACGAGCAGTACTTC. Protein sequence: CASSYGLAAYEQYF.

The chain links TRBV5-1 to TRBJ2-7; 10 bases match TRBD2. V shed 4 bases, J shed 3 bases, and the junction held 1 base outside the gene matches. Germline CDR1 and CDR2: SGHRS and YFSETQ. There are 13 residues in the CDR3. CDR3 nucleotide sequence: TGCGCCAGCAGCCTAGCGGGAGTCTACGAGCAGTACTTC. This gives the protein CASSLAGVYEQYF.

The chain recombines TRBV19 with TRBJ2-7; D may be TRBD1 (6 bases). This CDR3 has 14 amino acids. V lost 3 bases to trimming and J lost 4 bases, with 13 bases between them. Per germline, CDR1 LNHDA and CDR2 SQIVND (reference sequence). The DNA of the CDR3 is TGTGCCAGTAGTATCCGGACAGACCCTTACGAGCAGTACTTC. Its translation: CASSIRTDPYEQYF.

This clone appeared a few times. The rearrangement links TRBV5-6 to TRBJ1-3, with D hard to call. The CDR3 loop spans 14 amino acids. V dropped 0 bases and J dropped 8 bases, with 12 bases sitting between them. Germline CDR1 is SGHDT and CDR2 is YYEEEE. CDR3 residues: CASSLETREDTIYF. CDR3 nucleotides: TGTGCCAGCAGCTTGGAGACGCGAGAGGACACCATATATTTT.

The sample holds a few counts of this clone. The CDR3: CASSLLGEEQYF. Here the CDR3 DNA reads TGTGCCAGCAGCCTCCTTGGGGAGGAGCAGTACTTC. The chain has TRBV27 and TRBJ2-7; D perhaps matches TRBD2 (5 bases). From germline, CDR1 is MNHEY and CDR2 SMNVEV (reference sequence). Trimming shortened V by 6 bases and J by 7 bases, and 13 bases separated the two germline ends. This CDR3 has 12 residues.